The sequence of this TCR beta chain was determined in a study of cytomegalovirus exposure and HLA in healthy donors. The ends lost 5 bases at V and 4 bases at J; junction bases unmatched: 5. The CDR3 runs 15 residues. Per the germline V gene, CDR1 is MDHEN and CDR2 is SYDVKM. The protocol was immunoSEQ multiplex PCR, while the TCRdb copy is restricted to in-frame clones and leaves out a portion. There are roughly 150,000 clones in the sample; 85% to 90% occur only once, and 2.5% to 3% lies in the top ten. What was sequenced was PBMCs. The receptor's source is a man between 18 and 35 years old in good health and CMV-seronegative. The chain employs TRBV28 and TRBJ2-6; the match to TRBD1 covers 7 bases. This chain's CDR3 is CASSPTGEGANVLTF. The CDR3 bases are TGTGCCAGCAGTCCTACAGGGGAAGGGGCCAACGTCCTGACTTTC.